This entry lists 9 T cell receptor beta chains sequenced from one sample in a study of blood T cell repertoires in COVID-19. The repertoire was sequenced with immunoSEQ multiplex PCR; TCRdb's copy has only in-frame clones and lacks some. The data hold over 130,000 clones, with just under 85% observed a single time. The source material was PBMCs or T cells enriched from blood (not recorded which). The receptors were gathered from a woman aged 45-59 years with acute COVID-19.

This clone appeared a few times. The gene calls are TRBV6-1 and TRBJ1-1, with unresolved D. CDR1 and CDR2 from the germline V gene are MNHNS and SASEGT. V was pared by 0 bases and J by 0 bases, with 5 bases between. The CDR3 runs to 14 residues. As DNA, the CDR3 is TGTGCCAGCAGTGAAGCGGGCATGAACACTGAAGCTTTCTTT. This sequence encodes CASSEAGMNTEAFF.

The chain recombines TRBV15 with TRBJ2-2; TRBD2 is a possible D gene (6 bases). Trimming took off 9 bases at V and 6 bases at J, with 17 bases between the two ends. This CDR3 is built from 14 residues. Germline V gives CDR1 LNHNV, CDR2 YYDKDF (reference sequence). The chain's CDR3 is CATSTNRGSGELFF. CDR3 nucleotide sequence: TGTGCCACTTCAACTAATCGGGGGTCCGGGGAGCTGTTTTTT.

The CDR3 protein is CASSIQPRTSVSEQFF. Here the CDR3 DNA reads TGTGCCAGTAGTATTCAACCTAGGACTAGCGTATCTGAGCAGTTCTTC. The V and J genes are TRBV19 and TRBJ2-1; 9 positions match TRBD2. Per the germline V gene, CDR1 is LNHDA and CDR2 is SQIVND (reference sequence). The length of the CDR3 is 16 residues. V lost 3 bases to trimming and J lost 9 bases; unmatched junction nucleotides: 12.

The CDR3 region is CSVRTGRELKAFF. CDR3 nucleotide sequence: TGCAGCGTGAGGACAGGTCGTGAACTTAAAGCTTTCTTT. The chain links TRBV29-1 to TRBJ1-1, with TRBD1 matching over 7 bases. The CDR3 sequence is 13 residues long. Germline-derived CDR1 and CDR2 are SQVTM and ANQGSEA. Trimming at V came to 6 bases and at J to 9 bases, leaving 13 bases not matched to a gene.

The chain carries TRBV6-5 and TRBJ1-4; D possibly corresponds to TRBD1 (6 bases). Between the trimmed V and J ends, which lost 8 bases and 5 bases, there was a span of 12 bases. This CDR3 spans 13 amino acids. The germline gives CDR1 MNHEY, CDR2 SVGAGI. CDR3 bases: TGTGCCAGCCGCAGGGGTGGGAATGAAAAACTGTTTTTT. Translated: CASRRGGNEKLFF.

The CDR3 DNA is TGTGCCAGCAGCCAAGTGGAGTGGCGGGAGGAGGTGGGCACCGGGGAGCTGTTTTTT. This encodes CASSQVEWREEVGTGELFF. V gene TRBV3-1 (or the pseudogene TRBV3-2) combines with J gene TRBJ2-2; 8 positions match TRBD2. V shed 1 base, J shed 4 bases, and the junction held 14 bases outside the gene matches. This CDR3 is 19 amino acids long. Germline V gives CDR1 LGHDT, CDR2 YNNKEL (reference sequence).

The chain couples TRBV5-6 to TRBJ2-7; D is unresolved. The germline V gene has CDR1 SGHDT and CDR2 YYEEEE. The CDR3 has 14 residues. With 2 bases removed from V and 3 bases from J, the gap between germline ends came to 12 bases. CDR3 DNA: TGTGCCAGCAGCTTTTCCGGGTTAGGCTACGAGCAGTACTTC. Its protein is CASSFSGLGYEQYF.

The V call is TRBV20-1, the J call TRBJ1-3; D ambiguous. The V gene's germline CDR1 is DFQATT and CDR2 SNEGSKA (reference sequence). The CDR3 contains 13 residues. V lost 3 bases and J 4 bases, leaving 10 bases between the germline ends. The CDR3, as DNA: TGCAGTGCTAGTGGTGGCGGGGGAAACACCATATATTTT. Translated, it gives CSASGGGGNTIYF.

For the CDR3, the DNA is TGCGCCAGCAGTGTGAGCGGGGTCTCCTACAATGAGCAGTTCTTC. Protein product: CASSVSGVSYNEQFF. This sequence joins TRBV5-1 and TRBJ2-1, with TRBD2 matching 7 bases. This CDR3 has 15 residues. Germline assignment: CDR1 SGHRS and CDR2 YFSETQ. The V segment lost 5 bases and the J segment 0 bases; nucleotides outside the gene matches: 5.